This T cell receptor beta chain was sequenced in a study of T cell responses to AZD1222 COVID-19 vaccine. To note about this clone: Its antigen is currently unknown.

Clones were sequenced by immunoSEQ multiplex PCR, and TCRdb holds only the in-frame ones, with some missing. Of 57,000 or so clones in the sample, approximately 85% were seen once. Study outcomes and limitations: Two AZD1222 administrations were followed by greater Spike-specific TCR breadth and depth.

Trimming took off 3 bases at V and 3 bases at J, with 9 bases between the two ends. Germline assignment: CDR1 LGHDT and CDR2 YNNKEL (reference sequence). The CDR3 totals 13 residues. Sequenced here: peripheral blood, sampled on day 0 of MenACWY control vaccination. V gene TRBV3-1 (or the pseudogene TRBV3-2) combines with J gene TRBJ2-7, with a weak D call TRBD2 (5 bases). This receptor was obtained from an adult in good health. The CDR3 reads CASSQVTSYEQYF. For the CDR3, the DNA is TGTGCCAGCAGCCAGGTCACTAGCTACGAGCAGTACTTC.